This T cell receptor (beta chain) was observed in a study of blood T cell repertoires in COVID-19 (dated by TCRdb to 2018 to 2021). Background for the entire study: Samples covering the acute and convalescent phases of COVID-19 were provided by collaborators in the United States, Italy and Spain. The material from the prospective study consisted of cDNA or gDNA derived from T cells, B-cell-depleted T cells, or PBMCs. Subjects who had been exposed to COVID-19, were actively infected with it, or had recovered from it provided the deeply sampled blood TCRbeta repertoires that made up the dataset. The repertoires were made available in a free public database intended to serve as a resource for research on the immune response to SARS-CoV-2. Samples were obtained from the ongoing ImmuneRACE study (first 160 participants) and from over a thousand subjects provided by 6 global collaborators. A de-identified subject ID, COVID-19 status, age in years and sex were almost always included in the sample metadata. Where HLA class I and class II types were available, the types were taken from metadata supplied by the sample provider, not from assay-based typing. Study-level results and caveats: The quantity of clinical and demographic metadata differed by source and by participant and was supplied without curation.

TCRbeta CDR3 regions were amplified from genomic DNA by means of the immunoSEQ Assay, a bias-controlled multiplex PCR. Turning to the authors' computational methods: The number of nucleated cells in each sample was estimated from the amplification of reference gene primers within the assay. To quantify the absolute abundance of each unique TCRbeta CDR3 rearrangement, sequence reads were collapsed and filtered. For each sample, productive Simpson clonality was calculated as the square root of Simpson's diversity index across productive rearrangements. The table comes from immuneACCESS by way of TCRdb, which keeps in-frame sequences with V and J called. Part of the clones is missing from these tables; in studies checked, under half for an unresolved V gene and the rest for unknown reasons. From that table come the V and J calls and clone size; the DNA was used to work out D and trimming. The sample table lists roughly 120,000 clones, around 90% of them with a count of one. The ten largest clonotypes hold less than 9.5% of the sample.

The collaborating institutions used their own protocols to collect whole blood in K2EDTA tubes. For TCRbeta analysis, collaborators shipped samples in one of three forms: frozen whole blood, isolated PBMCs, or DNA extracted from either of those sample types. Regarding this clone: Its binding antigen is unknown. Per-base quality was not reported, and no clone a single base away is much larger than it.

The CDR3 holds 13 amino acids from the cysteine to the phenylalanine. CDR3 DNA only is kept here, 39 bases in frame from base 1. V sheds 0 bases and J sheds 0 bases, leaving 2 bases between their ends. Via the germline V gene, CDR1 is MNHNS and CDR2 SASEGT. This TCR was sampled from a human donor in a cohort sampled during active COVID-19. The sample was peripheral blood. Rearrangement joined TRBV6-1 to TRBJ1-1, with the D gene too uncertain to name. The CDR3 protein is CASSEAVNTEAFF. The DNA sequence is as follows: TGTGCCAGCAGTGAAGCCGTGAACACTGAAGCTTTCTTT.